Presented here are 20 T cell receptor beta chains from one specimen sequenced in a study of T-cell memory formation after mild COVID-19. TCRdb fed the 5' RACE reads into MiXCR, producing one record per CDR3 protein. The sample holds hundreds of thousands of distinct CDR3 sequences, roughly 22% seen once. Sample: PBMCs or a T cell subset sorted from them (not recorded which). The receptors stem from an adult woman who had mild COVID-19 (a few samples of this study predate the infection). Cell type and time point are not known.

V gene TRBV20-1 combines with J gene TRBJ2-5; 10 positions match TRBD1. This CDR3 is built from 14 residues. With 5 bases clipped from V and 5 bases from J, the junction kept 8 bases outside the gene matches. Germline CDR1 DFQATT, CDR2 SNEGSKA (reference sequence). This CDR3 reads CSASATGGSETQYF. The CDR3 DNA reads as TGCAGTGCTTCAGCGACAGGGGGCTCGGAGACCCAGTACTTC.

DNA for the CDR3: TGTGCCAGCAGCTTAGAGGCTGCCAGGGCATACGAGCAGTACTTC. Translated: CASSLEAARAYEQYF. The rearrangement links TRBV7-6 to TRBJ2-7; D perhaps matches TRBD1 (5 bases). Trimming stripped 1 base from V and 4 bases from J, with 14 bases between. Germline CDR1 reads SGHVS; CDR2 reads FNYEAQ. CDR3 length: 15 residues. Full variable domain (outside the CDR3, taken from reference TRBV7-6 and TRBJ2-7): GAGVSQSPRYKVTKRGQDVALRCDPISGHVSLYWYRQALGQGPEFLTYFNYEAQQDKSGLPNDRFSAERPEGSISTLTIQRTEQRDSAMYRCASSLEAARAYEQYFGPGTRLTVT.

The CDR3 is CASSSSALSGLTYNEQFF. The CDR3 DNA is TGTGCCAGCAGCTCAAGCGCCCTAAGCGGGCTCACCTACAATGAGCAGTTCTTC. V usage is TRBV7-9 and J usage is TRBJ2-1, with D tentatively TRBD2 (6 bases). V was clipped by 4 bases and J by 2 bases, with 21 bases between them. The CDR3 is 18 residues long. Germline loops: CDR1 SEHNR, CDR2 FQNEAQ (reference sequence).

A few counts support this clonotype. The chain uses TRBV21-1 and TRBJ2-2; the table assigns TRBD2, which was not confirmed against the DNA. TRBV21-1 is a listed pseudogene. The CDR3 is 12 amino acids. The CDR3 coding sequence is TGTGCCAGCAGCAAAGGGACTCCGGAGCTGTTTTTT. Residues: CASSKGTPELFF.

The genes are TRBV20-1 and TRBJ2-1, with 10 bases that match TRBD2. CDR1 and CDR2 from the germline V gene are DFQATT and SNEGSKA (reference sequence). CDR3 length: 13 amino acids. V gave up 1 base and J gave up 10 bases; unmatched junction bases: 4. CDR3 DNA sequence: TGCAGTGCTAGAGGGTTTAGCGGGAGGGAGCAGTTCTTC. This codes for CSARGFSGREQFF.

In its sample, this clonotype was seen a few times. The chain carries TRBV9 and TRBJ2-1; TRBD2 matches 13 bases. With V trimmed by 4 bases and J by 0 bases, 7 bases remained unmatched. The CDR3 covers 18 residues. From germline, CDR1 is SGDLS and CDR2 YYNGEE. The CDR3 loop reads CASSLRTSGGLSYNEQFF. DNA for the CDR3: TGTGCCAGCAGCTTACGGACTAGCGGGGGTCTCTCCTACAATGAGCAGTTCTTC.

This clonotype was detected only a few times. The chain couples TRBV7-3 to TRBJ2-5; TRBD1 matches 10 bases. Germline V gene data show CDR1 as SGHTA and CDR2 as FQGTGA. V trimming: 1 base; J trimming: 3 bases; junction bases outside the gene matches: 5. The CDR3 spans 16 residues. The CDR3 region is CASSLSGTGAKETQYF. The CDR3 DNA reads as TGTGCCAGCAGCTTAAGCGGGACAGGGGCAAAAGAGACCCAGTACTTC.

The V and J genes are TRBV4-2 and TRBJ2-1, with 9 positions matching TRBD2. Per germline, CDR1 LGHNA and CDR2 YNFKEQ. V was pared by 4 bases and J by 10 bases, with 14 bases of the junction left unmatched. This CDR3 is built from 16 residues. The CDR3 coding sequence is TGTGCCAGCAGCCCGGGACCGCTAGCGGGGTTCGGCGAGCAGTTCTTC. Protein sequence: CASSPGPLAGFGEQFF.

J is TRBJ2-3 and V is TRBV6-5; 7 bases are shared with TRBD1. This CDR3 contains 12 residues. V was pared by 3 bases and J by 8 bases, with 2 bases of the junction left unmatched. Germline V gene data show CDR1 as MNHEY and CDR2 as SVGAGI. This CDR3 is CASSYAGGTQYF. The DNA for the CDR3 is TGTGCCAGCAGTTATGCAGGGGGTACGCAGTATTTT.

This chain connects TRBV5-1 to TRBJ1-3; the D is unclear. V was cut by 5 bases and J by 0 bases, with 9 bases left in between. CDR1 and CDR2 (germline): SGHRS, YFSETQ. CDR3 size: 14 residues. CDR3 sequence: CASRRESSGNTIYF. The DNA of the CDR3 is TGCGCCAGCAGGCGAGAGAGCTCTGGAAACACCATATATTTT. The full variable domain, rest sourced from reference TRBV5-1 and TRBJ1-3, is KAGVTQTPRYLIKTRGQQVTLSCSPISGHRSVSWYQQTPGQGLQFLFEYFSETQRNKGNFPGRFSGRQFSNSRSEMNVSTLELGDSALYLCASRRESSGNTIYFGEGSWLTVV.

J is TRBJ1-1 and V is TRBV3-1, with D tentatively TRBD1 (6 bases). Germline assignment: CDR1 LGHDT and CDR2 YNNKEL (reference sequence). The CDR3 runs 16 residues. V dropped 1 base and J dropped 10 bases, with 22 bases sitting between them. The CDR3 nucleotides read TGTGCCAGCAGCCAAGTTTTGGCCCGTGACAGGATGCGAGCTTTCTTT. Translating gives CASSQVLARDRMRAFF.

The chain carries TRBV12-3 or TRBV12-4 and TRBJ1-3; perhaps TRBD1 as D (5 bases). The CDR3 covers 14 residues. Trimming removed 1 base from V and 7 bases from J, with 11 bases in between. The CDR3 nucleotides are TGTGCCAGCAGTTTAGGGGGCGTCGGCAACACCATATATTTT. This gives the protein CASSLGGVGNTIYF.

This clonotype was found a few times. The V call is TRBV7-3, the J call TRBJ2-1; 8 bases map to TRBD2. V was pared by 5 bases and J by 10 bases, with 4 bases of the junction left unmatched. This CDR3 contains 12 residues. Germline V gene data show CDR1 as SGHTA and CDR2 as FQGTGA. In nucleotides, the CDR3 is TGTGCCAGCAGCCTAAGGACTAGCGAGCAGTTCTTC. This gives the protein CASSLRTSEQFF. Supplemented by reference TRBV7-3 and TRBJ2-1, the full variable domain reads GAGVSQTPSNKVTEKGKYVELRCDPISGHTALYWYRQSLGQGPEFLIYFQGTGAADDSGLPNDRFFAVRPEGSVSTLKIQRTERGDSAVYLCASSLRTSEQFFGPGTRLTVL.

This clonotype appeared a few times. J is TRBJ2-3 and V is TRBV19, with D possibly matching TRBD1 (7 bases). Trimming shortened V by 11 bases and J by 2 bases, and 20 bases separated the two germline ends. The CDR3 has 15 residues. Per the germline V gene, CDR1 is LNHDA and CDR2 is SQIVND (reference sequence). In DNA, the CDR3 is TGTGCCTGTCGACACCCAGGGGGGATCACAGATACGCAGTATTTT. Amino acid sequence: CACRHPGGITDTQYF. Full variable domain (missing parts from reference TRBV19 and TRBJ2-3): DGGITQSPKYLFRKEGQNVTLSCEQNLNHDAMYWYRQDPGQGLRLIYYSQIVNDFQKGDIAEGYSVSREKKESFPLTVTSAQKNPTAFYLCACRHPGGITDTQYFGPGTRLTVL.

This clonotype has a count of ten or more. The J gene is TRBJ1-6, the V gene TRBV11-2; 9 bases line up with TRBD1. V shed 5 bases and J 7 bases; nucleotides not matched to a gene: 3. CDR1 SGHAT and CDR2 FQNNGV come from the germline V gene. The CDR3 has 14 residues. CDR3 sequence reads: CASSGQGRNSPLHF. CDR3 DNA: TGTGCCAGCAGCGGACAGGGGCGGAATTCACCCCTCCACTTT. The whole variable domain, remainder taken from reference TRBV11-2 and TRBJ1-6, is EAGVAQSPRYKIIEKRQSVAFWCNPISGHATLYWYQQILGQGPKLLIQFQNNGVVDDSQLPKDRFSAERLKGVDSTLKIQPAKLEDSAVYLCASSGQGRNSPLHFGNGTRLTVT.

This clonotype was detected a few times. This sequence joins TRBV9 and TRBJ2-7; 10 bases map to TRBD1. V lost 0 bases and J lost 10; bases outside the gene matches: 7. The CDR3 consists of 14 residues. The germline gives CDR1 SGDLS, CDR2 YYNGEE. CDR3 bases: TGTGCCAGCAGCGTAGGAGACAGGGGGCATGAACAGTACTTC. Residues: CASSVGDRGHEQYF.

The rearrangement joins TRBV12-3 or TRBV12-4 to TRBJ1-3, with no clear D. Trimming stripped 5 bases from V and 4 bases from J, with 12 bases between. CDR3 length equals 14 residues. The CDR3 region is CASSTPGAGNTIYF. The CDR3 coding sequence is TGTGCCAGCAGTACCCCGGGAGCCGGAAACACCATATATTTT.

A single count supports this clonotype. The rearrangement links TRBV2 to TRBJ2-3; D tentatively reads TRBD1 or TRBD2 (6 bases each). Deletions cut 7 bases from V and 2 bases from J, with 16 bases between. The CDR3 loop spans 15 amino acids. CDR1 is SNHLY, CDR2 FYNNEI, per germline. CDR3 nucleotide sequence: TGTGCCAGCACCACACGGGGGCCGTCCACAGATACGCAGTATTTT. It specifies CASTTRGPSTDTQYF. The full variable domain, completed using reference TRBV2 and TRBJ2-3, is EPEVTQTPSHQVTQMGQEVILRCVPISNHLYFYWYRQILGQKVEFLVSFYNNEISEKSEIFDDQFSVERPDGSNFTLKIRSTKLEDSAMYFCASTTRGPSTDTQYFGPGTRLTVL.

This clonotype turned up a few times. The V call is TRBV30, the J call TRBJ1-1; no clear D gene. The V end lost 1 base, the J end lost 11 bases, and 20 bases lay between the germline ends. There are 14 residues in the CDR3. Per germline, CDR1 GTSNPN and CDR2 SVGIG (reference sequence). In nucleotides, the CDR3 is TGTGCCTGGAGTGACGAGACGGACCAGCATCTGGCTTTCTTT. This translates into CAWSDETDQHLAFF.

The chain uses TRBV5-6 and TRBJ1-3, with D maybe TRBD1 (6 bases). Trimming pared 2 bases from V and 10 bases from J, leaving 13 bases between. Germline loops: CDR1 SGHDT, CDR2 YYEEEE. This CDR3 is 13 amino acids long. CDR3 DNA: TGTGCCAGCAGCTTCACCGACAGGAGGACCATATATTTT. Residues: CASSFTDRRTIYF.